The source of this T cell receptor beta chain is a study of blood T cell repertoires in COVID-19. The CDR3 length is 13 residues. Per the germline V gene, CDR1 is SGHTA and CDR2 is FQGTGA. The V end lost 5 bases, the J end lost 7 bases, and 14 bases lay between the germline ends. Data came from immunoSEQ multiplex PCR; TCRdb stores just in-frame clones and leaves some out. The sample shows 95,000 to 150,000 clones, about 85% of them seen only once. The source of this sequence is a man aged 55-75 years with acute or convalescent COVID-19. The sequenced material came from peripheral blood. The chain has TRBV7-3 and TRBJ2-5; weak D call: TRBD2 (6 bases). CDR3 coding DNA: TGTGCCAGCAGCCACCCGGGAGACGGGACCCAGTACTTC. Its protein is CASSHPGDGTQYF. Full variable domain (missing parts from reference TRBV7-3 and TRBJ2-5): GAGVSQTPSNKVTEKGKYVELRCDPISGHTALYWYRQSLGQGPEFLIYFQGTGAADDSGLPNDRFFAVRPEGSVSTLKIQRTERGDSAVYLCASSHPGDGTQYFGPGTRLLVL.